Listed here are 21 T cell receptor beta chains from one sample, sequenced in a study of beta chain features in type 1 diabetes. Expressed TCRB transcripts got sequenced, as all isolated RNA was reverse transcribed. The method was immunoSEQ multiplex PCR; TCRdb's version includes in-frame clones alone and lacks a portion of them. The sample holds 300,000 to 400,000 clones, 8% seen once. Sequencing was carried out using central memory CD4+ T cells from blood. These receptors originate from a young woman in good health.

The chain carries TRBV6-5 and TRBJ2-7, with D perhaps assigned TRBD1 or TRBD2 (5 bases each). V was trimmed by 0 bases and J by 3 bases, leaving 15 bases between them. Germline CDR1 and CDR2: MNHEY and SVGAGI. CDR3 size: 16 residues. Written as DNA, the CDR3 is TGTGCCAGCAGTTACTCCTCATCTGGGACGGTCTACGAGCAGTACTTC. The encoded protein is CASSYSSSGTVYEQYF.

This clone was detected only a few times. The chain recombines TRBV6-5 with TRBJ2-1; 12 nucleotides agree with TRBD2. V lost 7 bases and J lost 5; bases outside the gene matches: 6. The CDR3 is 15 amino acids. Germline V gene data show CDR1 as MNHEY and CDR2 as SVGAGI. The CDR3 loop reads CASNPSGRAHNEQFF. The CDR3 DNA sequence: TGTGCCAGCAACCCTAGCGGGAGGGCCCACAATGAGCAGTTCTTC.

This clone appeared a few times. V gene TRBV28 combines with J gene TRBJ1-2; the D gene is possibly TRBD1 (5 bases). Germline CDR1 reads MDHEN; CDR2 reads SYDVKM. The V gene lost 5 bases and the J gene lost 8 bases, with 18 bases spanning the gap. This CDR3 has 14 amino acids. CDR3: CASSPTDGARGYTF. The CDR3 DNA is TGTGCCAGCAGTCCAACGGATGGGGCTCGAGGCTACACCTTC.

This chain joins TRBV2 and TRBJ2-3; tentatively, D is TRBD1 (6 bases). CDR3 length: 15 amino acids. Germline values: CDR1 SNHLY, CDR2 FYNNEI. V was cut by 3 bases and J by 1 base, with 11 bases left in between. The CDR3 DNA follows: TGTGCCAGCAGTGACCCCAGGGGACGCACAGATACGCAGTATTTT. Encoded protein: CASSDPRGRTDTQYF.

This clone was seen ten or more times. Here the CDR3 DNA reads TGTGCCAGCAAAAGATACGCAAACACTGAAGCTTTCTTT. It yields the protein CASKRYANTEAFF. The chain links TRBV6-6 to TRBJ1-1; D is unresolved. The V end was cut by 7 bases, the J end by 2 bases, with 11 bases between. Per the germline V gene, CDR1 is MNHNY and CDR2 is SVGAGI (reference sequence). CDR3 size: 13 residues.

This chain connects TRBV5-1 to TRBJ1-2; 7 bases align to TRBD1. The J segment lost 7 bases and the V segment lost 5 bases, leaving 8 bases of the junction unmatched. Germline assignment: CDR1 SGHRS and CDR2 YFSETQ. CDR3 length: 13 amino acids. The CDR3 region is CASSAGQARGYTF. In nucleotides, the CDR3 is TGCGCCAGCAGTGCTGGACAGGCACGTGGCTACACCTTC. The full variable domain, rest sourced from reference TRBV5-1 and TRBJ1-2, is KAGVTQTPRYLIKTRGQQVTLSCSPISGHRSVSWYQQTPGQGLQFLFEYFSETQRNKGNFPGRFSGRQFSNSRSEMNVSTLELGDSALYLCASSAGQARGYTFGSGTRLTVV.

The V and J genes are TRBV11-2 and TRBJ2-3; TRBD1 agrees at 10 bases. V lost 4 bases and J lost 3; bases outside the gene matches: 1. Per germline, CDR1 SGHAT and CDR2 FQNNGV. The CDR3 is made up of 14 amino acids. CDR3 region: CASSWDRGTDTQYF. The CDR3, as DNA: TGTGCCAGCAGCTGGGACAGGGGTACAGATACGCAGTATTTT. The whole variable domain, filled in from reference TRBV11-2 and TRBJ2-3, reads EAGVAQSPRYKIIEKRQSVAFWCNPISGHATLYWYQQILGQGPKLLIQFQNNGVVDDSQLPKDRFSAERLKGVDSTLKIQPAKLEDSAVYLCASSWDRGTDTQYFGPGTRLTVL.

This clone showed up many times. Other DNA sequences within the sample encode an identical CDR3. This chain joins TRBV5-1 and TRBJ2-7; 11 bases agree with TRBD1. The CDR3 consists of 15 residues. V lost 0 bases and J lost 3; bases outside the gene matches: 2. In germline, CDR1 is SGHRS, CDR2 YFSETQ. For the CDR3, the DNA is TGCGCCAGCAGCTTGGCCGGGACAGGGGGCTACGAGCAGTACTTC. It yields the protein CASSLAGTGGYEQYF.

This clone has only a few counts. The CDR3 coding sequence is TGTGCCAGCAGCCAAGATCTCCTTCAGCCCCAGCATTTT. Translated: CASSQDLLQPQHF. J is TRBJ1-5 and V is TRBV4-2; the D is unclear. There are 13 residues in the CDR3. Trimming shortened V by 0 bases and J by 6 bases, and 6 bases separated the two germline ends. Germline assignment: CDR1 LGHNA and CDR2 YNFKEQ.

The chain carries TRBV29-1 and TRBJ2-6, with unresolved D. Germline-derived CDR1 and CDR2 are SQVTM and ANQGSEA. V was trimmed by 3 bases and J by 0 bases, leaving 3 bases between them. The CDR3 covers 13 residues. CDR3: CSVDVSGANVLTF. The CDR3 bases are TGCAGCGTTGATGTCTCTGGGGCCAACGTCCTGACTTTC.

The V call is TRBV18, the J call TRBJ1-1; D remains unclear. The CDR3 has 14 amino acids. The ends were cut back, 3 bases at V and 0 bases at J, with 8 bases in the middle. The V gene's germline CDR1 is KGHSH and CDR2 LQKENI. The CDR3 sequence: CASSPDNMNTEAFF. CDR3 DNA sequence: TGTGCCAGCTCACCCGATAACATGAACACTGAAGCTTTCTTT.

CDR3 protein: CASSLGAGDYGYTF. CDR3 nucleotide sequence: TGTGCCAGCAGCTTAGGAGCCGGGGACTATGGCTACACCTTC. This rearrangement joins TRBV13 to TRBJ1-2; no clear D gene. The germline gives CDR1 PRHDT, CDR2 FYEKMQ (reference sequence). With 0 bases removed from V and 3 bases from J, the gap between germline ends came to 8 bases. This CDR3 spans 14 amino acids.

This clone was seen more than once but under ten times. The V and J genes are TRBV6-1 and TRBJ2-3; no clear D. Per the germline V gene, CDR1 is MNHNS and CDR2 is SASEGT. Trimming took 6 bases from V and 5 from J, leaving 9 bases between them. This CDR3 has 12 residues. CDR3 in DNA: TGTGCCAGCAGCTTGGGTAGAGATACGCAGTATTTT. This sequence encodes CASSLGRDTQYF.

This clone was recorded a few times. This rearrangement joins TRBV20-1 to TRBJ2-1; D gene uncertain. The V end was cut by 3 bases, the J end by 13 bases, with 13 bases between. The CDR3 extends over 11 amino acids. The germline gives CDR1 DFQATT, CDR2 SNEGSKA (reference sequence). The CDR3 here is CSARITDFQFF. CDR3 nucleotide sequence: TGCAGTGCTAGGATAACCGACTTTCAGTTCTTC.

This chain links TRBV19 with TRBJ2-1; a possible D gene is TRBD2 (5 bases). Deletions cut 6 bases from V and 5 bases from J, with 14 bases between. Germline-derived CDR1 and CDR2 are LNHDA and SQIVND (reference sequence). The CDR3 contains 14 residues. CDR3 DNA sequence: TGTGCCAGTAGCCCGGGAAACTACAACAATGAGCAGTTCTTC. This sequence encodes CASSPGNYNNEQFF.

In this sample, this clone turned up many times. The CDR3 reads CASRSGMRYNEQFF. CDR3 DNA sequence: TGTGCCAGCAGGTCAGGGATGCGGTACAATGAGCAGTTCTTC. J is TRBJ2-1 and V is TRBV7-3; TRBD1 might be the D (5 bases). In germline, CDR1 is SGHTA, CDR2 FQGTGA. This CDR3 region has 14 residues. V was pared by 6 bases and J by 4 bases, with 13 bases between.

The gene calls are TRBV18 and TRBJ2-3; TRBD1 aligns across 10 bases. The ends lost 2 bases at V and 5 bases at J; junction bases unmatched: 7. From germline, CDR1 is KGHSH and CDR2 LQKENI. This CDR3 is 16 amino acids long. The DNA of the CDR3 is TGTGCCAGCTCACCAAGACAGGGGGCGTTTGGAGATACGCAGTATTTT. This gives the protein CASSPRQGAFGDTQYF.

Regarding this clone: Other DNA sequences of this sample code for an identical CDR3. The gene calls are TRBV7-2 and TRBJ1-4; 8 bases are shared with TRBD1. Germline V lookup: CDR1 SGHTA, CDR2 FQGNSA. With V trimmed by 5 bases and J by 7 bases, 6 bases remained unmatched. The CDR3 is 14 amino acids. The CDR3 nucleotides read TGTGCCAGCAGCCGGACAGGGTTTGGTGAAAAACTGTTTTTT. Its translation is CASSRTGFGEKLFF.

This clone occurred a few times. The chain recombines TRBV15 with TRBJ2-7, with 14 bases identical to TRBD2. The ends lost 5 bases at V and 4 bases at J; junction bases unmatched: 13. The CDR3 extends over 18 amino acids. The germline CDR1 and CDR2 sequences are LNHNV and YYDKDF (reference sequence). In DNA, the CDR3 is TGTGCCACCAGCGGAAGGACTAGCGGGAGGAGAGAAGGTTACGAGCAGTACTTC. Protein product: CATSGRTSGRREGYEQYF.

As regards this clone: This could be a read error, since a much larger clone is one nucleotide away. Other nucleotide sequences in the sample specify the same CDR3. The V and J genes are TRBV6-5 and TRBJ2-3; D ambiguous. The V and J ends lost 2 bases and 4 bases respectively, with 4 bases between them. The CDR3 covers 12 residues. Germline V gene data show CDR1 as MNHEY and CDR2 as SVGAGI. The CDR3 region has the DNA TGTGCCAGCAGTTACGGGCCAGATACGCAGTATTTT. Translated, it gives CASSYGPDTQYF.

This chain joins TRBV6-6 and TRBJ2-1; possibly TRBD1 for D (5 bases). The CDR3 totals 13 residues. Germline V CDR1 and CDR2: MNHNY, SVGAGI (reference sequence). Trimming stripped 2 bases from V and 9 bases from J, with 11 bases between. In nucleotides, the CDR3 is TGTGCCAGCAGTTACCCTAAGCAGGGTGAGCAGTTCTTC. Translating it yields CASSYPKQGEQFF.